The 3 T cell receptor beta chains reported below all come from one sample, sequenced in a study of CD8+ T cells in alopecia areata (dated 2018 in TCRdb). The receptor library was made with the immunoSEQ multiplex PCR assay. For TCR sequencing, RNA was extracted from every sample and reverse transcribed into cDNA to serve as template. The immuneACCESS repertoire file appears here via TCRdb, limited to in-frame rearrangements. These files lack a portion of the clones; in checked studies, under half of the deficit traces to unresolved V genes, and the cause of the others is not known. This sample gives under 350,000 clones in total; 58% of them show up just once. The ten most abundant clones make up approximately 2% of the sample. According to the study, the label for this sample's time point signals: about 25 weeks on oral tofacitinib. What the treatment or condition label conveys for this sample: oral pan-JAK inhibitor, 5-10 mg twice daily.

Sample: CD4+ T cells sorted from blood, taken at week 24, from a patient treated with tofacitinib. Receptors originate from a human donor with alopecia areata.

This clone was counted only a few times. The CDR3, as DNA: TGTGCCTGGAGTGTACGCAGGGGACCTAACTATGGCTACACCTTC. It translates to CAWSVRRGPNYGYTF. This chain links TRBV30 with TRBJ1-2; perhaps TRBD1 as D (6 bases). Germline V gives CDR1 GTSNPN, CDR2 SVGIG (reference sequence). V lost 0 bases to trimming and J lost 0 bases, with 11 bases between them. The CDR3 loop spans 15 amino acids.

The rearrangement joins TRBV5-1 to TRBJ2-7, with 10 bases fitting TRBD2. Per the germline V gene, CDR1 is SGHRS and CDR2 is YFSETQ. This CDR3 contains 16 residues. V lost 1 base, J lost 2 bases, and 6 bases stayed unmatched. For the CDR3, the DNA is TGCGCCAGCAGCTTGTCACTAGCGGGGACGGCCTACGAGCAGTACTTC. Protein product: CASSLSLAGTAYEQYF.

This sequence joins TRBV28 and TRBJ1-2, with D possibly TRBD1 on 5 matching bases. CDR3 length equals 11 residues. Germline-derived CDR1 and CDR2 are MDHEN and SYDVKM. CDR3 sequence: CALGGYYGYTF. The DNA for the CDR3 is TGTGCACTCGGGGGATACTATGGCTACACCTTC.